This T cell receptor beta chain was captured in a study of early stage breast cancer tumors. Study information: About 80% of the 16 invasive tumors were ER+, PR+ and HER2-.

V shed 6 bases, J shed 4 bases, and the junction held 6 bases outside the gene matches. This CDR3 contains 14 residues. Germline CDR1 and CDR2: MNHEY and SVGAGI. Using immunoSEQ multiplex PCR, the repertoire was profiled, and TCRdb retains in-frame clones only, with some absent. The sample holds fewer than 70,000 clones, around 80% seen once. This TCR derives from a person aged 40-50 years with breast cancer. The V call is TRBV6-5, the J call TRBJ1-3; 7 bases agree with TRBD1. Sequenced input: blood. CDR3 loop: CASSLTGVGNTIYF. The CDR3 region has the DNA TGTGCCAGCAGCTTAACAGGGGTGGGAAACACCATATATTTT.